This TCR beta chain is drawn from a study of shared clonotypes between healthy human individuals. It was at deep level that the assay was run. The authors' processing: Junction-only immunoSEQ data arrived without quality scores, meaning filtering differed. Method: immunoSEQ multiplex PCR; TCRdb's copy keeps in-frame clones and lacks some. The V and J calls and clone size were taken over from that table, and D and trimming were inferred from the DNA. Found here are fewer than 800,000 clones, 90% to 95% of them singletons; the top ten hold about 24%. There are 15 residues in the CDR3. Germline CDR1 reads WSHSY; CDR2 reads SAAADI. The V gene lost 1 base and the J gene lost 1 base, with 7 bases spanning the gap. CD8 cells regarded as naive lacked CD45RO, were positively chosen for CCR7, and omitted terminally differentiated effector memory CD45RA+ cells.

The rearrangement uses TRBV10-2 and TRBJ2-2; no clear D gene. The sequencing input was naive CD8+ T cells sorted from blood. The sequence was collected from a man aged 25 to 45 in good health. The CDR3 DNA reads TGCGCCAGCAGTGAGTGGGCAGGGAACACCGGGGAGCTGTTTTTT. Protein product: CASSEWAGNTGELFF.